The clone carrying this T cell receptor beta chain was seen a handful of times. TCRdb reprocessed the 5' RACE reads with MiXCR, giving one entry per CDR3 protein. Of about 540,000 distinct CDR3 sequences in the sample, approximately 20% were seen once. The entry originates in a study of T-cell memory formation after mild COVID-19. Losses at the gene ends were 0 bases for V and 2 bases for J; bases not matched to a gene: 9. The CDR3 consists of 17 residues. Germline V gene data show CDR1 as SQVTM and CDR2 as ANQGSEA. Sequencing was carried out using PBMCs or a T cell subset sorted from them (not recorded which). The sequence came from an adult woman who had mild COVID-19 (a few samples of this study predate the infection). Cell type and time point are not known. J is TRBJ2-7 and V is TRBV29-1; 11 bases agree with TRBD1. CDR3 protein: CSVEDQVGTGGAYEQYF. In nucleotides, the CDR3 is TGCAGCGTTGAAGATCAAGTAGGGACAGGGGGAGCCTACGAGCAGTACTTC.